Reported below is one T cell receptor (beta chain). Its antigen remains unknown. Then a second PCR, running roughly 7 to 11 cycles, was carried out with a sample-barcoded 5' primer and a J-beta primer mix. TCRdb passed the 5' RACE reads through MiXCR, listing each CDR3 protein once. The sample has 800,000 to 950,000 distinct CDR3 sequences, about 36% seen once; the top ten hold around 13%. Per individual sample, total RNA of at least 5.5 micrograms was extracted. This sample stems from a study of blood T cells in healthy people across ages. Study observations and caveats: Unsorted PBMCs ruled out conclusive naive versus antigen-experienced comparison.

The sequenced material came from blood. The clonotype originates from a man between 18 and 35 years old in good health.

CDR3 in amino acids: CASRRGRSYEQYF. The CDR3 DNA reads as TGTGCCAGCAGGCGGGGTCGGTCCTACGAGCAGTACTTC. V is TRBV2 and J is TRBJ2-7; TRBD2 is a possible D gene (6 bases). Trimming took off 6 bases at V and 1 base at J, with 10 bases between the two ends. Germline V gives CDR1 SNHLY, CDR2 FYNNEI. The CDR3 is 13 amino acids.